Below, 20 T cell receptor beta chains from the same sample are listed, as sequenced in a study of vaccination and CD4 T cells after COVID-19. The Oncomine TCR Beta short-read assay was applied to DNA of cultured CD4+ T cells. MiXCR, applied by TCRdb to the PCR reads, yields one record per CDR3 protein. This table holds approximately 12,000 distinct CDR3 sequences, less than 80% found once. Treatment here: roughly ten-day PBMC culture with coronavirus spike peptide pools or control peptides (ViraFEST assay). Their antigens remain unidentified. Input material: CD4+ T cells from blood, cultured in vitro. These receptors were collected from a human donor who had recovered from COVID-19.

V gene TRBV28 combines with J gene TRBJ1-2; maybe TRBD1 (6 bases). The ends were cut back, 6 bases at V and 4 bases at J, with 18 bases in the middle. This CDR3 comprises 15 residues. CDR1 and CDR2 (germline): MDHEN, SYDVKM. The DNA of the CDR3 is TGTGCCAGCAGCCACCATCAGGGACACCTCTATGGCTACACCTTC. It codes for CASSHHQGHLYGYTF.

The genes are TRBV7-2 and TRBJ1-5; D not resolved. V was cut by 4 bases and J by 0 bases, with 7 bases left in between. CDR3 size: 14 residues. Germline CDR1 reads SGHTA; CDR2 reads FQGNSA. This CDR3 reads CASSSWGSNQPQHF. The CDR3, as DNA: TGTGCCAGCAGCTCATGGGGTAGCAATCAGCCCCAGCATTTT.

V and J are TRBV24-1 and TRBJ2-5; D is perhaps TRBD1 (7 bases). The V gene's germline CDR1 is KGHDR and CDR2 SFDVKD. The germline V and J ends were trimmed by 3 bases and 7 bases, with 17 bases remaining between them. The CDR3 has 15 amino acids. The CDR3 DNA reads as TGTGCCACCAGTGATCCCGGACAGGAGGGGGGGACCCAGTACTTC. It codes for CATSDPGQEGGTQYF.

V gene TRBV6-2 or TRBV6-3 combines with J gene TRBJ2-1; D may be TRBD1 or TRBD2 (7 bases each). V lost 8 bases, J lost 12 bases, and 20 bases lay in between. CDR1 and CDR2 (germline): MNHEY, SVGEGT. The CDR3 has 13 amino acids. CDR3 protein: CASFKSGGGGQFF. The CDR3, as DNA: TGTGCCAGCTTCAAATCAGGGGGGGGAGGGCAGTTCTTC.

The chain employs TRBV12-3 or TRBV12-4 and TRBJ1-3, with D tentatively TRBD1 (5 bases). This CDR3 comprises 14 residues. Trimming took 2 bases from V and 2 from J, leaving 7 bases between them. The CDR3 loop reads CASSLTGPGNTIYF. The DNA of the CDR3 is TGTGCCAGCAGTTTAACGGGGCCTGGAAACACCATATATTTT.

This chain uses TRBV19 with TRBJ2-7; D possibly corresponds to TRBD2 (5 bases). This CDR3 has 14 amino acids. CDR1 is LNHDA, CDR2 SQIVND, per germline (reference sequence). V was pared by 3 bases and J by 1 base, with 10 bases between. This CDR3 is CASSMSGPSYEQYF. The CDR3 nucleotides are TGTGCCAGTAGTATGAGCGGCCCATCCTACGAGCAGTACTTC. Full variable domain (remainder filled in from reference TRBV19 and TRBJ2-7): DGGITQSPKYLFRKEGQNVTLSCEQNLNHDAMYWYRQDPGQGLRLIYYSQIVNDFQKGDIAEGYSVSREKKESFPLTVTSAQKNPTAFYLCASSMSGPSYEQYFGPGTRLTVT.

CDR3 nucleotide sequence: TGCGCCAGCAGCTTTGGTCAGACCTACGAGCAGTACTTC. Residues: CASSFGQTYEQYF. The gene calls are TRBV5-1 and TRBJ2-7; D unresolved. The V gene's germline CDR1 is SGHRS and CDR2 YFSETQ. The CDR3 runs to 13 residues. Trimming shortened V by 2 bases and J by 2 bases, and 8 bases separated the two germline ends.

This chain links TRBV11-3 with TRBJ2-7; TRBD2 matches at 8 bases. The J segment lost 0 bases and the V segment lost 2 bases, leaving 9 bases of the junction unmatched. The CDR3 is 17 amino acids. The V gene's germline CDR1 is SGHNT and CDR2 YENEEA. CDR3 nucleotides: TGTGCCAGCAGCTTATCCGGAGCAGGGACTAGCTCCTACGAGCAGTACTTC. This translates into CASSLSGAGTSSYEQYF. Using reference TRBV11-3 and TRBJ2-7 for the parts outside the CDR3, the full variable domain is EAGVVQSPRYKIIEKKQPVAFWCNPISGHNTLYWYLQNLGQGPELLIRYENEEAVDDSQLPKDRFSAERLKGVDSTLKIQPAELGDSAVYLCASSLSGAGTSSYEQYFGPGTRLTVT.

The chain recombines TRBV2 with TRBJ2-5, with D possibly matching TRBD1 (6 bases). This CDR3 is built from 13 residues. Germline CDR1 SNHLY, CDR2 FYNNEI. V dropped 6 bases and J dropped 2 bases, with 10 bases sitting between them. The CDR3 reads CASRRTEQETQYF. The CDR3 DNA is TGTGCCAGCAGGAGGACAGAACAAGAGACCCAGTACTTC.

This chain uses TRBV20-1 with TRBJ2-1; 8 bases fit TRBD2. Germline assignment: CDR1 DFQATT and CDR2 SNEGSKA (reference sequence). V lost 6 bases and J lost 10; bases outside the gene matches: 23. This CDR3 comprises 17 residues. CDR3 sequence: CSAKGPSRSGGPQEQFF. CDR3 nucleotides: TGCAGTGCCAAAGGTCCCTCCAGGTCGGGAGGGCCGCAGGAGCAGTTCTTC.

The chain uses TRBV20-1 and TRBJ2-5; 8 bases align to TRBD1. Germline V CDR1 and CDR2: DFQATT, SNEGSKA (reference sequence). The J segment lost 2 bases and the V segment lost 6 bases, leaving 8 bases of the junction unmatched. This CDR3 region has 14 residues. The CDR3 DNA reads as TGCAGTGCCGTAGGACAGGGAGGTCAAGAGACCCAGTACTTC. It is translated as CSAVGQGGQETQYF.

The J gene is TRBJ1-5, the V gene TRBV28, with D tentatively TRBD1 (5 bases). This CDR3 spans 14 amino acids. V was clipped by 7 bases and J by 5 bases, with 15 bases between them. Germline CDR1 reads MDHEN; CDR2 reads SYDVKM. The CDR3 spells CASTPAGIYQPQHF. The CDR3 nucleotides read TGTGCCAGCACCCCGGCAGGGATTTATCAGCCCCAGCATTTT.

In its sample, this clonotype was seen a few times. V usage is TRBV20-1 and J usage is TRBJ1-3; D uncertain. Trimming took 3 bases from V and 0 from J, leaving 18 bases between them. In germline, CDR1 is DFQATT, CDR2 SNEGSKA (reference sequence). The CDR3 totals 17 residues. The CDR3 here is CSASLWSGEFSGNTIYF. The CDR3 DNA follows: TGCAGTGCTAGTTTGTGGTCGGGAGAGTTCTCTGGAAACACCATATATTTT.

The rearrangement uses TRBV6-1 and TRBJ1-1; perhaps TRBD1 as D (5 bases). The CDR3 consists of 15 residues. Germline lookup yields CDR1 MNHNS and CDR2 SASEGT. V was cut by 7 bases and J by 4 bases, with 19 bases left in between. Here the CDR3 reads CASIGSQGLTTEAFF. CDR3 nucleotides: TGTGCCAGCATTGGGAGCCAGGGCTTAACCACTGAAGCTTTCTTT.

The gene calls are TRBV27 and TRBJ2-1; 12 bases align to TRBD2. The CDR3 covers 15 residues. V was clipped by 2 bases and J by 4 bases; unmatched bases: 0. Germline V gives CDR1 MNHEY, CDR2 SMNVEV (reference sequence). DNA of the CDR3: TGTGCCAGCAGTTTACTAGCGGGAGGGTACAATGAGCAGTTCTTC. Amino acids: CASSLLAGGYNEQFF.

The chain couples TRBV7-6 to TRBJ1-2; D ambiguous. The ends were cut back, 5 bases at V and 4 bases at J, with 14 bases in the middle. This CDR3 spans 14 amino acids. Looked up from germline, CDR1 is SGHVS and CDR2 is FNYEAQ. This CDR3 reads CASSPIPGFYGYTF. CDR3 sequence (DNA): TGTGCCAGCAGCCCAATTCCGGGTTTCTATGGCTACACCTTC.

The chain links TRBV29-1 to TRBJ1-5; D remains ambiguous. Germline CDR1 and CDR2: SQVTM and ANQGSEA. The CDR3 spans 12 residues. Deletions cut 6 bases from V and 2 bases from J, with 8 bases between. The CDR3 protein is CSVKAGNQPQHF. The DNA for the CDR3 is TGCAGCGTAAAGGCGGGCAATCAGCCCCAGCATTTT.

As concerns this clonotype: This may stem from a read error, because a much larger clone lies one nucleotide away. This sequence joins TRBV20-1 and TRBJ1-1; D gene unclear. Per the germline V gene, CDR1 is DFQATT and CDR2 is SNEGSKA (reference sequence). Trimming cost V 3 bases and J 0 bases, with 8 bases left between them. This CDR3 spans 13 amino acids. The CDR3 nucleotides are TGCAGTGCTAGTGAGGGAATGAACACTGAAGCTTTCTTT. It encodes CSASEGMNTEAFF.

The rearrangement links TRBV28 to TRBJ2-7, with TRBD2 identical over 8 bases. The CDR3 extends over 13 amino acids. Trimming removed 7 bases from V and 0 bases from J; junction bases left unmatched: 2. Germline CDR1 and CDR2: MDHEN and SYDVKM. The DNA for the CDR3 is TGTGCCAGCATGAGCGGGAGCTCCTACGAGCAGTACTTC. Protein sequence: CASMSGSSYEQYF.

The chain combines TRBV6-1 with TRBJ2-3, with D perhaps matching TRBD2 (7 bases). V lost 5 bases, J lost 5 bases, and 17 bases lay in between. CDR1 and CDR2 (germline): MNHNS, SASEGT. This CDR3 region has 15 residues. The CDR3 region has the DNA TGTGCCAGCAGTCCGGAAGGGGGAGGGGTAGATACGCAGTATTTT. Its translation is CASSPEGGGVDTQYF.